Listed below are T cell receptor beta chains from one sample, sequenced in a study of shared clonotypes between healthy human individuals. Clones were sequenced by immunoSEQ multiplex PCR, and TCRdb holds only the in-frame ones, with some missing. The table records 2,500,000 or so clones, approximately 94% of them present only once. Sample: naive CD4+ T cells sorted from blood. The source of these receptors is a man aged 18 to 30 in good health. CDR3s include the opening cysteine and the closing phenylalanine or tryptophan. The D gene is left open where the match is weak. Clone size is stated in some rows and not others, as once, few, many or a class when expanded.

clone_size j_call d_call v_call cdr3_aa cdr3_nt
once TRBJ1-4 TRBD1 TRBV5-1 CASSLYGTVNEKLFF TGCGCCAGCAGCCTCTACGGGACAGTGAATGAAAAACTGTTTTTT
. TRBJ2-1 . TRBV6-1 CASSEARRGEWYEQFF TGTGCCAGCAGTGAAGCGAGGAGGGGTGAATGGTATGAGCAGTTCTTC
. TRBJ2-3 TRBD1 TRBV5-1 CASSFGQGTQYF TGCGCCAGCAGCTTTGGACAGGGGACGCAGTATTTT
. TRBJ2-6 TRBD2 TRBV4-1 CASSQEASGANVLTF TGCGCCAGCAGCCAAGAGGCTAGCGGCGCCAACGTCCTGACTTTC
. TRBJ2-5 TRBD2 TRBV5-1 CASSLGTSPETQYF TGCGCCAGCAGCTTGGGGACTAGCCCAGAGACCCAGTACTTC
. TRBJ1-2 . TRBV15 CATSRDSAGNYGYTF TGTGCCACCAGCAGAGATTCCGCAGGGAACTATGGCTACACCTTC
. TRBJ2-7 . TRBV7-6 CASSLGSEAGNYEQYF TGTGCCAGCAGCTTAGGGAGTGAGGCAGGGAACTACGAGCAGTACTTC
once TRBJ1-6 . TRBV6-6 CASSYPGQDNSPLHF TGTGCCAGCAGTTACCCGGGACAAGATAATTCACCCCTCCACTTT
. TRBJ1-2 . TRBV18 CASSPGTVGYTF TGTGCCAGCTCACCCGGGACGGTTGGCTACACCTTC
. TRBJ2-7 . TRBV5-1 CASSLDRWAYEQYF TGCGCCAGCAGCTTGGACAGGTGGGCCTACGAGCAGTACTTC
. TRBJ2-5 . TRBV7-2 CASSLFRGLGRETQYF TGTGCCAGCAGCTTGTTTCGGGGTTTAGGGCGGGAGACCCAGTACTTC
. TRBJ2-7 . TRBV29-1 CSAGQTYEQYF TGCAGCGCGGGACAAACTTACGAGCAGTACTTC
once TRBJ2-5 . TRBV4-1 CASSHLDGGAETQYF TGCGCCAGCAGCCACCTTGACGGGGGTGCCGAGACCCAGTACTTC
few TRBJ1-5 . TRBV6-1 CASSDRDGRQPQHF TGTGCCAGCAGTGACCGGGATGGGAGACAGCCCCAGCATTTT
once TRBJ2-1 . TRBV30 CAWGIGNEQFF TGTGCCTGGGGAATCGGGAATGAGCAGTTCTTC
. TRBJ1-1 . TRBV27 CASSFSGQLNTDAFF TGTGCCAGCAGTTTTTCCGGACAGCTTAACACTGACGCTTTCTTT
. TRBJ2-5 . TRBV5-1 CASSFSLQETQYF TGCGCCAGCAGCTTCTCCCTTCAAGAGACCCAGTACTTC
. TRBJ2-5 . TRBV7-7 CASSLSPYRVGKETQYF TGTGCTAGCAGCTTAAGTCCATACAGGGTTGGGAAAGAGACCCAGTACTTC
. TRBJ2-7 TRBD2 TRBV6-5 CASSPPLAGVSEQYF TGTGCCAGCAGTCCCCCTTTAGCGGGAGTGAGTGAGCAGTACTTC
. TRBJ2-3 TRBD1 TRBV27 CATSDRGHTDTQYF TGTGCCACCTCGGACAGGGGACACACAGATACGCAGTATTTT
few TRBJ1-1 . TRBV18 CASSPGVSEAFF TGTGCCAGCTCACCCGGAGTCAGTGAAGCTTTCTTT
. TRBJ1-3 . TRBV5-6 CASREAGRSSGNTIYF TGTGCCAGCAGGGAGGCGGGACGCAGCTCTGGAAACACCATATATTTT
. TRBJ1-4 . TRBV19 CASSIMPGASEKLFF TGTGCCAGTAGTATAATGCCGGGAGCGAGTGAAAAACTGTTTTTT
. TRBJ2-7 . TRBV30 CARQDNYEQYF TGTGCCCGTCAGGATAACTACGAGCAGTACTTC
. TRBJ1-5 . TRBV29-1 CSVGNQPQHF TGCAGCGTTGGCAATCAGCCCCAGCATTTT
. TRBJ1-4 TRBD1 TRBV9 CASSVGRDRFLRDGEKLFF TGTGCCAGCAGCGTAGGTCGGGACAGGTTCCTCCGGGATGGTGAAAAACTGTTTTTT
. TRBJ2-5 . TRBV2 CASSPARGYQETQYF TGTGCCAGCAGTCCGGCCAGGGGCTACCAAGAGACCCAGTACTTC
. TRBJ2-7 TRBD1 TRBV18 CASQLMATGGYEQYF TGTGCCAGCCAACTCATGGCGACAGGGGGATACGAGCAGTACTTC
. TRBJ2-2 . TRBV15 CATSRTIPGSGAVGTGELFF TGTGCCACCAGCAGAACCATACCGGGCTCAGGGGCAGTCGGCACCGGGGAGCTGTTTTTT
. TRBJ2-5 . TRBV27 CASSPTTGGRETQYF TGTGCCAGCAGTCCCACTACCGGGGGTCGGGAGACCCAGTACTTC
. TRBJ1-4 TRBD1 TRBV23-1 CASSRIPDRLPTNEKLFF TGCGCCAGCAGTCGAATCCCGGACAGGCTACCAACTAATGAAAAACTGTTTTTT
once TRBJ2-5 . TRBV10-3 CAISESGPTETQYF TGTGCCATCAGTGAGTCGGGGCCAACAGAGACCCAGTACTTC
. TRBJ2-5 . TRBV7-8 CASSINLVGGPQETQYF TGTGCCAGCAGCATAAACCTCGTTGGGGGCCCCCAAGAGACCCAGTACTTC
. TRBJ2-3 . TRBV4-3 CASSQDKVDTQYF TGCGCCAGCAGCCAAGATAAAGTAGATACGCAGTATTTT
. TRBJ2-2 . TRBV7-2 CASSLVRNTGELFF TGTGCCAGCAGCTTAGTTAGGAACACCGGGGAGCTGTTTTTT
. TRBJ2-7 TRBD2 TRBV25-1 CASSELGGGYEQYF TGTGCCAGCAGTGAACTGGGGGGGGGCTACGAGCAGTACTTC
. TRBJ2-3 . TRBV10-1 CASSETGARITDTQYF TGCGCCAGCAGTGAAACCGGGGCCAGGATCACAGATACGCAGTATTTT
. TRBJ2-1 TRBD1 TRBV5-4 CASSPETGADEQFF TGTGCCAGCAGCCCGGAAACAGGGGCTGATGAGCAGTTCTTC
. TRBJ1-6 . TRBV6-1 CASSEGAGPNSPLHF TGTGCCAGCAGTGAAGGCGCAGGACCCAATTCACCCCTCCACTTT
. TRBJ2-7 TRBD1 TRBV28 CASKGQGPFAEQYF TGTGCCAGCAAGGGACAGGGGCCATTTGCTGAGCAGTACTTC
. TRBJ1-5 . TRBV19 CASSIDRGQPQHF TGTGCCAGTAGTATAGATAGGGGTCAGCCCCAGCATTTT
. TRBJ1-2 TRBD1 TRBV28 CASSLGTGTFGYTF TGTGCCAGCAGTTTAGGGACAGGGACGTTTGGCTACACCTTC
. TRBJ1-1 TRBD1 TRBV9 CASSVAATGGNTEAFF TGTGCCAGCAGCGTAGCTGCGACAGGGGGAAACACTGAAGCTTTCTTT
. TRBJ1-1 . TRBV4-1 CASRKEGSGLQNTEAFF TGCGCCAGCAGAAAGGAAGGGTCAGGGCTACAAAACACTGAAGCTTTCTTT
. TRBJ1-2 . TRBV5-4 CASSWGPTSAIYGYTF TGTGCCAGCAGCTGGGGCCCTACTTCCGCGATATATGGCTACACCTTC
. TRBJ1-1 TRBD1 TRBV5-1 CASSLQGGTTEAFF TGCGCCAGCAGCTTGCAGGGGGGGACCACTGAAGCTTTCTTT
. TRBJ1-1 TRBD1 TRBV2 CASWDRAAEAFF TGTGCCAGCTGGGACAGGGCGGCGGAAGCTTTCTTT
. TRBJ2-7 TRBD2 TRBV18 CASSPTSRNGEQYF TGTGCCAGCTCACCGACTAGCCGGAATGGCGAGCAGTACTTC
. TRBJ2-6 . TRBV5-4 CASSPDFSGANVLTF TGTGCCAGCAGCCCCGATTTCTCTGGGGCCAACGTCCTGACTTTC
. TRBJ2-2 . TRBV19 CASTGAGELFF TGTGCCAGCACGGGGGCCGGGGAGCTGTTTTTT
. TRBJ2-7 . TRBV7-9 CASSKDLHYEQYF TGTGCCAGCAGCAAGGACCTCCACTACGAGCAGTACTTC
once TRBJ2-1 . TRBV28 CASSRPTGTPNNEQFF TGTGCCAGCAGTCGACCTACAGGGACCCCGAACAATGAGCAGTTCTTC
. TRBJ1-2 . TRBV6-1 CASTNRFYGYTF TGTGCCAGCACAAACAGGTTCTATGGCTACACCTTC
. TRBJ2-6 . TRBV4-3 CASSQARSGANVLTF TGCGCCAGCAGCCAAGCCCGCTCTGGGGCCAACGTCCTGACTTTC
. TRBJ2-2 . TRBV7-6 CASSHPTGELFF TGTGCCAGCAGCCACCCCACCGGGGAGCTGTTTTTT
once TRBJ1-5 TRBD1 TRBV6-1 CASNEATGGFQPQHF TGTGCCAGCAACGAAGCGACAGGGGGCTTTCAGCCCCAGCATTTT
. TRBJ1-3 . TRBV5-1 CASSLVGRGEDTIYF TGCGCCAGCAGCTTGGTCGGCAGGGGAGAAGACACCATATATTTT
. TRBJ2-7 TRBD2 TRBV4-3 CASSQDSEGLYEQYF TGCGCCAGCAGCCAAGATTCTGAGGGACTATACGAGCAGTACTTC
once TRBJ2-7 . TRBV27 CASSLRGPQQGGEQYF TGTGCCAGCAGTCTCCGAGGGCCACAGCAAGGGGGAGAGCAGTACTTC